The rows below give T cell receptor beta chains drawn from one sample of a study of cytomegalovirus exposure and HLA in healthy donors. Sequencing used immunoSEQ multiplex PCR; TCRdb keeps in-frame clones, though not all of them. The sample lists some 150,000 clones, roughly four fifths seen once, with about 1.6% in the top ten. Material for sequencing was PBMCs. Source of these receptors: a female donor in good health and CMV-seronegative. The CDR3 runs from the conserved cysteine through the conserved F or W. Fields, in order: clone size, D gene, J gene, V gene, CDR3 protein, CDR3 DNA. A D gene is named only where the DNA matches it firmly. Only part of the rows carry a size: once, few, many, or a class if the clone is expanded.

clone size: NA; D gene: TRBD1; J gene: TRBJ2-7; V gene: TRBV5-1; CDR3 protein: CASSFHSGTGPYEQYF; CDR3 DNA: TGCGCCAGCAGCTTTCATTCCGGGACAGGGCCCTACGAGCAGTACTTC
clone size: few; D gene: TRBD1; J gene: TRBJ2-7; V gene: TRBV6-1; CDR3 protein: CASRRDRGRDEQYF; CDR3 DNA: TGTGCCAGCAGGAGGGACAGGGGGCGCGACGAGCAGTACTTC
clone size: NA; D gene: NA; J gene: TRBJ2-1; V gene: TRBV10-1; CDR3 protein: CASQAGNEQFF; CDR3 DNA: TGCGCCAGCCAAGCGGGCAATGAGCAGTTCTTC
clone size: NA; D gene: NA; J gene: TRBJ2-7; V gene: TRBV11-2; CDR3 protein: CASSLWAGVLNEQYF; CDR3 DNA: TGTGCCAGCAGCTTATGGGCAGGGGTACTTAACGAGCAGTACTTC
clone size: NA; D gene: NA; J gene: TRBJ1-1; V gene: TRBV19; CDR3 protein: CASSLMGGSGTEAFF; CDR3 DNA: TGTGCCAGTAGTTTAATGGGAGGGTCCGGCACTGAAGCTTTCTTT
clone size: NA; D gene: TRBD1; J gene: TRBJ2-5; V gene: TRBV6-5; CDR3 protein: CASRTGWGETQYF; CDR3 DNA: TGTGCCAGCCGGACAGGGTGGGGAGAGACCCAGTACTTC
clone size: few; D gene: NA; J gene: TRBJ1-1; V gene: TRBV4-2; CDR3 protein: CARPGLAGDTEAFF; CDR3 DNA: TGTGCTCGCCCGGGCCTCGCAGGGGACACTGAAGCTTTCTTT
clone size: NA; D gene: TRBD1; J gene: TRBJ2-7; V gene: TRBV7-9; CDR3 protein: CASSSRTGSNEQYF; CDR3 DNA: TGTGCCAGCAGCTCCAGGACAGGGAGCAACGAGCAGTACTTC
clone size: NA; D gene: NA; J gene: TRBJ2-2; V gene: TRBV14; CDR3 protein: CASSGYRGGNTGELFF; CDR3 DNA: TGTGCCAGCAGCGGATACAGGGGGGGAAACACCGGGGAGCTGTTTTTT
clone size: NA; D gene: NA; J gene: TRBJ1-4; V gene: TRBV27; CDR3 protein: CASSMGHFNEKLFF; CDR3 DNA: TGTGCCAGCAGCATGGGACACTTTAATGAAAAACTGTTTTTT
clone size: NA; D gene: TRBD1; J gene: TRBJ2-4; V gene: TRBV4-2; CDR3 protein: CASSLDPGQGGHIQYF; CDR3 DNA: TGTGCCAGCAGCCTGGACCCGGGACAGGGAGGACACATTCAGTACTTC
clone size: NA; D gene: NA; J gene: TRBJ1-1; V gene: TRBV27; CDR3 protein: CASSLSGDEVTEAFF; CDR3 DNA: TGTGCCAGCAGTTTATCGGGAGACGAGGTCACTGAAGCTTTCTTT
clone size: NA; D gene: TRBD2; J gene: TRBJ2-3; V gene: TRBV4-1; CDR3 protein: CASSQEQLAGGLTDTQYF; CDR3 DNA: TGCGCCAGCAGCCAAGAACAACTAGCGGGGGGACTCACAGATACGCAGTATTTT
clone size: NA; D gene: NA; J gene: TRBJ2-5; V gene: TRBV19; CDR3 protein: CASGEQGQETQYF; CDR3 DNA: TGTGCCAGTGGGGAACAGGGCCAAGAGACCCAGTACTTC
clone size: few; D gene: TRBD2; J gene: TRBJ2-1; V gene: TRBV6-4; CDR3 protein: CASSSSGSNEQFF; CDR3 DNA: TGTGCCAGCAGCTCTAGCGGGAGCAATGAGCAGTTCTTC
clone size: NA; D gene: NA; J gene: TRBJ1-4; V gene: TRBV10-3; CDR3 protein: CAISEIEVEKLFF; CDR3 DNA: TGTGCCATCAGTGAAATTGAGGTGGAAAAACTGTTTTTT
clone size: NA; D gene: NA; J gene: TRBJ1-5; V gene: TRBV27; CDR3 protein: CASSGDPSNQPQHF; CDR3 DNA: TGTGCCAGCAGCGGAGACCCTAGCAATCAGCCCCAGCATTTT
clone size: NA; D gene: TRBD1; J gene: TRBJ1-2; V gene: TRBV4-1; CDR3 protein: CASSLGGVDRGGYGYTF; CDR3 DNA: TGCGCCAGCAGCCTCGGGGGGGTGGACAGGGGGGGCTATGGCTACACCTTC
clone size: NA; D gene: NA; J gene: TRBJ1-1; V gene: TRBV10-1; CDR3 protein: CASSEGRGLKAEAFF; CDR3 DNA: TGCGCCAGCAGTGAAGGAAGGGGTCTCAAGGCTGAAGCTTTCTTT
clone size: NA; D gene: TRBD2; J gene: TRBJ2-1; V gene: TRBV6-4; CDR3 protein: CASSDEPSGSPDEQFF; CDR3 DNA: TGTGCCAGCAGTGACGAGCCTAGCGGGAGTCCGGATGAGCAGTTCTTC
clone size: NA; D gene: TRBD2; J gene: TRBJ2-2; V gene: TRBV7-3; CDR3 protein: CASSSSRLAGDTGELFF; CDR3 DNA: TGTGCCAGCAGCTCCTCCCGGCTAGCGGGGGACACCGGGGAGCTGTTTTTT
clone size: NA; D gene: TRBD1; J gene: TRBJ2-7; V gene: TRBV27; CDR3 protein: CASSQNAVTGGEQYF; CDR3 DNA: TGTGCCAGCAGCCAGAACGCTGTGACAGGGGGCGAGCAGTACTTC
clone size: NA; D gene: NA; J gene: TRBJ2-7; V gene: TRBV19; CDR3 protein: CASRTQGRTYEQYF; CDR3 DNA: TGTGCCAGTAGGACACAGGGTAGGACCTACGAGCAGTACTTC
clone size: NA; D gene: NA; J gene: TRBJ1-2; V gene: TRBV20-1; CDR3 protein: CSATIRGSYTF; CDR3 DNA: TGCAGTGCTACCATTCGGGGTAGCTACACCTTC
clone size: once; D gene: TRBD2; J gene: TRBJ2-1; V gene: TRBV28; CDR3 protein: CASSISGIGANEQFF; CDR3 DNA: TGTGCCAGCAGTATTAGCGGGATAGGGGCTAATGAGCAGTTCTTC
clone size: NA; D gene: TRBD1; J gene: TRBJ2-7; V gene: TRBV11-1; CDR3 protein: CASSPYPTTGSSYEQYF; CDR3 DNA: TGTGCCAGCAGCCCTTACCCCACGACAGGGAGCTCCTACGAGCAGTACTTC
clone size: NA; D gene: NA; J gene: TRBJ2-7; V gene: TRBV30; CDR3 protein: CAWSVISAHYEQYF; CDR3 DNA: TGTGCCTGGAGTGTAATAAGCGCCCACTACGAGCAGTACTTC
clone size: few; D gene: TRBD2; J gene: TRBJ2-1; V gene: TRBV7-2; CDR3 protein: CASSLALREDHEQFF; CDR3 DNA: TGTGCCAGCAGCTTAGCTCTGCGGGAGGATCATGAGCAGTTCTTC
clone size: NA; D gene: NA; J gene: TRBJ1-3; V gene: TRBV9; CDR3 protein: CASSVDRGNTIYF; CDR3 DNA: TGTGCCAGCAGCGTAGACAGAGGAAACACCATATATTTT
clone size: NA; D gene: TRBD1; J gene: TRBJ2-7; V gene: TRBV18; CDR3 protein: CASSPDRGLSYEQYF; CDR3 DNA: TGTGCCAGCTCACCAGACAGGGGGCTTTCCTACGAGCAGTACTTC
clone size: NA; D gene: NA; J gene: TRBJ1-2; V gene: TRBV5-1; CDR3 protein: CASSFWEAGNYGYTF; CDR3 DNA: TGCGCCAGCAGCTTCTGGGAGGCAGGAAACTATGGCTACACCTTC
clone size: NA; D gene: TRBD1; J gene: TRBJ1-1; V gene: TRBV2; CDR3 protein: CASGGGTGREAFF; CDR3 DNA: TGTGCCAGCGGAGGAGGGACAGGCCGTGAAGCTTTCTTT
clone size: NA; D gene: NA; J gene: TRBJ2-7; V gene: TRBV4-1; CDR3 protein: CASSQESFGGSRLNEQYF; CDR3 DNA: TGCGCCAGCAGCCAAGAAAGTTTTGGGGGCAGCCGTCTGAACGAGCAGTACTTC
clone size: NA; D gene: TRBD1; J gene: TRBJ1-2; V gene: TRBV6-5; CDR3 protein: CASSYGRGHYGYTF; CDR3 DNA: TGTGCCAGCAGTTATGGAAGGGGGCACTATGGCTACACCTTC
clone size: NA; D gene: NA; J gene: TRBJ2-1; V gene: TRBV27; CDR3 protein: CASSSLGAYEQFF; CDR3 DNA: TGTGCCAGCAGTTCTTTGGGGGCCTATGAGCAGTTCTTC
clone size: NA; D gene: TRBD1; J gene: TRBJ1-1; V gene: TRBV18; CDR3 protein: CASSPPGGASLTEAFF; CDR3 DNA: TGTGCCAGCTCACCACCAGGGGGCGCTTCTCTGACTGAAGCTTTCTTT
clone size: once; D gene: NA; J gene: TRBJ1-4; V gene: TRBV7-9; CDR3 protein: CASSLWAATNEKLFF; CDR3 DNA: TGTGCCAGCAGCTTATGGGCAGCAACTAATGAAAAACTGTTTTTT
clone size: NA; D gene: TRBD1; J gene: TRBJ2-7; V gene: TRBV6-1; CDR3 protein: CASSDYRGAYEQYF; CDR3 DNA: TGTGCCAGCAGTGACTACAGGGGGGCCTACGAGCAGTACTTC